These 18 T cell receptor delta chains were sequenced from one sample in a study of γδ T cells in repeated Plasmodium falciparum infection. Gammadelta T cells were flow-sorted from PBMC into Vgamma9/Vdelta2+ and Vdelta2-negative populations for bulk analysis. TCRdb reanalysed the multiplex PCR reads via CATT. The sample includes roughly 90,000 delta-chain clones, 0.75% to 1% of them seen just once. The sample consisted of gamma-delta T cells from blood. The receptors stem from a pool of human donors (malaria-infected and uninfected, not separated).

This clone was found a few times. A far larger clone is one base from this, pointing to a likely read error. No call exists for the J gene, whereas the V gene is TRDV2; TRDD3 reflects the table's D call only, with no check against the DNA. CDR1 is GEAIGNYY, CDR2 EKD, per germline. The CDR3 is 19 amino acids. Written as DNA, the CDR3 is TGTGCCTGTGACACCGGGCGGTGGGGGATACGCGGGGGGACCGATAAGCTCATCTTT. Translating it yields CACDTGRWGIRGGTDKLIF.

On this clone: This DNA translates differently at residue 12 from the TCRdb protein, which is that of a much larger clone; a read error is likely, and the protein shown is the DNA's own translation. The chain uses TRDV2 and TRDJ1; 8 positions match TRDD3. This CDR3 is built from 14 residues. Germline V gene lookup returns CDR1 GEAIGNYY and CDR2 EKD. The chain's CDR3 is CACDTRDTADKPIF. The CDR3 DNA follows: TGTGCCTGTGACACGAGGGATACGGCCGATAAACCCATCTTT.

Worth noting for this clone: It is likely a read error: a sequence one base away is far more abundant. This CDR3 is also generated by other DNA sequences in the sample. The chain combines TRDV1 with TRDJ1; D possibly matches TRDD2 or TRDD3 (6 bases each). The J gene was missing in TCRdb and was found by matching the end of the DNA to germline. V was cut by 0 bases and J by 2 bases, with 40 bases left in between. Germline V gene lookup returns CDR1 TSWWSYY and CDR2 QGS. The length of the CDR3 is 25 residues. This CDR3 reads CALGELQRYVFLAPTGNYTTDKLIF. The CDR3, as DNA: TGTGCTCTTGGGGAACTACAAAGGTACGTCTTCCTGGCTCCTACTGGGAACTATACTACCGATAAACTCATCTTT.

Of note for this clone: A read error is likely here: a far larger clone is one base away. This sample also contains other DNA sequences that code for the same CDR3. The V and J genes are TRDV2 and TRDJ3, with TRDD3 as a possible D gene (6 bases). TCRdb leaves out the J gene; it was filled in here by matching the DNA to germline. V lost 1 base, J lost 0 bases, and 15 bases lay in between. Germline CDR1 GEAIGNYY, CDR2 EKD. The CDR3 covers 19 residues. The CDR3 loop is CACDTGGLRGSWDTRQMFF. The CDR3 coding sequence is TGTGCCTGTGACACTGGGGGCTTGAGGGGCTCCTGGGACACCCGACAGATGTTTTTC.

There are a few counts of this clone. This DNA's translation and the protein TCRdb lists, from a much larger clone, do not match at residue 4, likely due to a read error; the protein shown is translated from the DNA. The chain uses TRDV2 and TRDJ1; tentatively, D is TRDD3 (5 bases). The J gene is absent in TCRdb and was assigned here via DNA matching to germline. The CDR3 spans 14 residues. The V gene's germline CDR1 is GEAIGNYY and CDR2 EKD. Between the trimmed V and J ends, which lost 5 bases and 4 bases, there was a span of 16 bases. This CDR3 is CACGPIRLHDKLIF. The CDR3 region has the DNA TGTGCCTGTGGCCCCATACGCTTGCACGATAAACTCATCTTT.

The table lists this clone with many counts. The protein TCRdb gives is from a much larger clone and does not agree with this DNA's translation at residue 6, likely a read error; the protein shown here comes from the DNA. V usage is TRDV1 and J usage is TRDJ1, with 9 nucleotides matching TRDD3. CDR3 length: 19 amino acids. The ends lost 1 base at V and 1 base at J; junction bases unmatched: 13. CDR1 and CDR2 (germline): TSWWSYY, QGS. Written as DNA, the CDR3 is TGTGCTCTTGGGGAACCGCCAATCGGGGGGGATACATCCACCGATAAACTCATCTTT. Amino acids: CALGEPPIGGDTSTDKLIF.

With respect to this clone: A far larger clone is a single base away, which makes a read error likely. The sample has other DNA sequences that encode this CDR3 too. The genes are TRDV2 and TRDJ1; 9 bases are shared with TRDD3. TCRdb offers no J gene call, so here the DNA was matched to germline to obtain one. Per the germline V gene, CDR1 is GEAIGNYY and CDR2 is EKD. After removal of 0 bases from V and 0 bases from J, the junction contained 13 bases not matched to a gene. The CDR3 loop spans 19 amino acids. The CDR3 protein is CACDTVGTGGPKYTDKLIF. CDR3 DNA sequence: TGTGCCTGTGACACCGTAGGTACTGGGGGACCAAAGTACACCGATAAACTCATCTTT.

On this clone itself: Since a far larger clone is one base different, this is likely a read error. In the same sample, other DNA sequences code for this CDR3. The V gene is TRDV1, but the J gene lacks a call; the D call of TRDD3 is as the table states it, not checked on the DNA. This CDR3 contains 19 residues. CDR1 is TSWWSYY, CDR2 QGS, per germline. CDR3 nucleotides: TGTGCTCTTGGGACTACCAAGCGGGGATACGCCAATCACACCGATAAACTCATCTTC. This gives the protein CALGTTKRGYANHTDKLIF.

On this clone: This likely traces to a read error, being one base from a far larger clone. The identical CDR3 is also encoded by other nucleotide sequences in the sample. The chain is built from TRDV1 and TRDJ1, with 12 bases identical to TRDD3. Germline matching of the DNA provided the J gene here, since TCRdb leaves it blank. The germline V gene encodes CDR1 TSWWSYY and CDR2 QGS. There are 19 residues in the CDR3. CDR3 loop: CALGGWYWGIPGPSDKLIF. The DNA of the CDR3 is TGTGCTCTCGGGGGATGGTACTGGGGGATACCCGGCCCGTCCGATAAACTCATCTTT.

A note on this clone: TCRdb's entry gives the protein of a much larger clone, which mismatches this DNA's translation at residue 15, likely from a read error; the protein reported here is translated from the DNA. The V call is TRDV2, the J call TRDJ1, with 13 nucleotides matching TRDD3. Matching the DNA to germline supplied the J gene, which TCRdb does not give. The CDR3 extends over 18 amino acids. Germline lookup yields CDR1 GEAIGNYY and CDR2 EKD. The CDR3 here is CACDARTGGYADTDELIF. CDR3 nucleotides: TGTGCCTGTGACGCCCGTACTGGGGGATACGCGGATACCGATGAACTCATCTTT.

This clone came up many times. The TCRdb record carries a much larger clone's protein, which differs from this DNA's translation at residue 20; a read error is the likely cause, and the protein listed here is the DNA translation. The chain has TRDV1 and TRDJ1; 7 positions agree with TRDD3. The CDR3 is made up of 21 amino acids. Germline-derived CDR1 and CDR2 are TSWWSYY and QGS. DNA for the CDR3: TGTGCTCTTGGGGAACCCACTCCGATACTGGGGACGCGAATTGGCACCGATAAACTCACCTTT. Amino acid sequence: CALGEPTPILGTRIGTDKLTF.

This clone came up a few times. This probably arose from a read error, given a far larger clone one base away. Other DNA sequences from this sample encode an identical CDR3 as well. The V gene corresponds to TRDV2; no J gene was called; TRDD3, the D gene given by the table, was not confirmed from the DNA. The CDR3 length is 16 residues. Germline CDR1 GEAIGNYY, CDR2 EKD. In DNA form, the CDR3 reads TGTGCCTGTGACACTGGGGGATACGCCTCCACCGATAAGCTCATCTTT. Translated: CACDTGGYASTDKLIF.

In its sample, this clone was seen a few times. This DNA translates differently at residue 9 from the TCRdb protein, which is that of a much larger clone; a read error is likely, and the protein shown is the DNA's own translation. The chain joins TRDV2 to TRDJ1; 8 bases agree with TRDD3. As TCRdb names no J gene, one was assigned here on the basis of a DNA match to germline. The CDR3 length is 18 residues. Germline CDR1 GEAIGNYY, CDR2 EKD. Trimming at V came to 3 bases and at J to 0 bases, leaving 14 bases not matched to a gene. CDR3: CACDEVGDARRYTDKLIF. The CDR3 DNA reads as TGTGCCTGTGACGAGGTGGGGGATGCGCGGAGGTACACCGATAAACTCATCTTT.

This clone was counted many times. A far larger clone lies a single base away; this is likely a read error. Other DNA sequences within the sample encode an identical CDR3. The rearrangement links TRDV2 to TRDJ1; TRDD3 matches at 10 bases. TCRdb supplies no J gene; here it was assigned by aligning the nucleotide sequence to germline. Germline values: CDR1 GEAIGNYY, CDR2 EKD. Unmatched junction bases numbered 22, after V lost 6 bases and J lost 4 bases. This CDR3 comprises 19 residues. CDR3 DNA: TGTGCCTGTTCCTTCCTGCGTACTGGGGGATCGGCTTCCAGCGATAAACTCATCTTT. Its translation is CACSFLRTGGSASSDKLIF.

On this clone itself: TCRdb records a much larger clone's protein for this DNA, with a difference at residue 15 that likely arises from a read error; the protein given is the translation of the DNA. CDR3 amino acids: CACDTVPLLHTDKLTF. The CDR3 DNA reads TGTGCCTGTGACACTGTTCCCCTCCTCCACACCGATAAACTCACCTTT. The V gene is TRDV2, but the J gene lacks a call. Per the germline V gene, CDR1 is GEAIGNYY and CDR2 is EKD. The CDR3 is 16 residues long.

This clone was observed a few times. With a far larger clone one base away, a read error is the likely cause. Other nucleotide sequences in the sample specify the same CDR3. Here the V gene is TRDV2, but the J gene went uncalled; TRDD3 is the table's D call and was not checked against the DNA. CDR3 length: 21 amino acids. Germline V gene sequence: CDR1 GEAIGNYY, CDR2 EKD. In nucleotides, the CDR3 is TGTGCCTGTGACCCCTTAGGGGCCGGAGAGGATATGGGGCTTGACACCGATAAACTCATCTTC. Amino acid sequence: CACDPLGAGEDMGLDTDKLIF.

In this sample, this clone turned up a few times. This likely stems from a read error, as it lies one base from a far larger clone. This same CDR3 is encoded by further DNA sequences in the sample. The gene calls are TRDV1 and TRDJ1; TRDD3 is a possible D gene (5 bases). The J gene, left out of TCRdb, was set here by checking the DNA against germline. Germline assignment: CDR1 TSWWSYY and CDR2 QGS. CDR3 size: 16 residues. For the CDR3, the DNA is TGTGCCCTTGGGGAACTCCTTGTCCCCCACACCGATAAACTCATCTTT. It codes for CALGELLVPHTDKLIF.

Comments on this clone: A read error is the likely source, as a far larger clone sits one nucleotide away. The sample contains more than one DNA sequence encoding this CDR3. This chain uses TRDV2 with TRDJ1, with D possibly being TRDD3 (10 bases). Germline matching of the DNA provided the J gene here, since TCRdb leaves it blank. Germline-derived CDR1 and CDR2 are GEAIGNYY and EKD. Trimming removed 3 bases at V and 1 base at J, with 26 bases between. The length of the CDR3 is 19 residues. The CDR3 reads CACDGVLPTMGDTTDKLIF. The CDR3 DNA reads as TGTGCCTGTGACGGGGTCCTTCCTACGATGGGGGATACCACCGATAAACTCATCTTT.